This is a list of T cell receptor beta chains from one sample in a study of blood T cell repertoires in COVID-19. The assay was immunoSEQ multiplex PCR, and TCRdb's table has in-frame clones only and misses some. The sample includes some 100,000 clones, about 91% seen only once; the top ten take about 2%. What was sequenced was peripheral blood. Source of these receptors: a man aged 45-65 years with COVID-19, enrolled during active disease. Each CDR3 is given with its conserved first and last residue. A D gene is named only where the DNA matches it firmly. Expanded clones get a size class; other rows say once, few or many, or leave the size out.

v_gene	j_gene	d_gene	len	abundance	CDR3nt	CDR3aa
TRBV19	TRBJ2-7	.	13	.	TGTGCCAAAACGGGACTCTTCTCCTACGAGCAGTACTTC	CAKTGLFSYEQYF
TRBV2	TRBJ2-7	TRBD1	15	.	TGTGCCAGCAGCGAAGGGGACAGAGGCCCCTACGAGCAGTACTTC	CASSEGDRGPYEQYF
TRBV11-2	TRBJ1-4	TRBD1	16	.	TGTGCCAGCAGCGAAACAACCGGGACAGGTGTTGAAAAACTGTTTTTT	CASSETTGTGVEKLFF
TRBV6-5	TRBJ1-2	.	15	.	TGTGCCAGCAGTTACTCTCCCAGGGGTCAGTATGGCTACACCTTC	CASSYSPRGQYGYTF
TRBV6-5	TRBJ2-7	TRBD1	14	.	TGTGCCAGCAGAAACAGGGGGCTAAGGGATGAGCAGTACTTC	CASRNRGLRDEQYF
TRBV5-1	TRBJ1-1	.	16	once	TGCGCCAGCAGCTTGGGACAGCTCACAAGACCCACTGAAGCTTTCTTT	CASSLGQLTRPTEAFF
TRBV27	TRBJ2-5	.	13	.	TGTGCCAGCAGGCGAACAGGTTTCGAGACCCAGTACTTC	CASRRTGFETQYF
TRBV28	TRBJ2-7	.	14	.	TGTGCCAGCAGCGTCCATCGGGAATCCTACGAGCAGTACTTC	CASSVHRESYEQYF
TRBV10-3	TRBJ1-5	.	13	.	TGTGCCATCAGTGTACAGTCTGATCAGCCCCAGCATTTT	CAISVQSDQPQHF
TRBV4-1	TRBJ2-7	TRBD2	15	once	TGCGCCAGCAGCCCGACGACTAGCGGAAACTACGAGCAGTACTTC	CASSPTTSGNYEQYF
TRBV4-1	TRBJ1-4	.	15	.	TGCGCCAGCAGCCAAGAGGGTCCAGGGCTTGAAAAACTGTTTTTT	CASSQEGPGLEKLFF
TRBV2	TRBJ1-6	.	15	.	TGTGCCAGCAGTGAAAGGGGGACCGATAATTCACCCCTCCACTTT	CASSERGTDNSPLHF
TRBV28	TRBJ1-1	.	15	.	TGTGCCAGCAGTTTAAGGGGAGGGAGGTACACTGAAGCTTTCTTT	CASSLRGGRYTEAFF
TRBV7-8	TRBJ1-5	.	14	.	TGTGCCAGCAGCTTAAACCCCGGGTATCAGCCCCAGCATTTT	CASSLNPGYQPQHF
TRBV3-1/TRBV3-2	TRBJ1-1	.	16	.	TGTGCCAGCAGCCATACTAGTCTACGGACGAACACTGAAGCTTTCTTT	CASSHTSLRTNTEAFF
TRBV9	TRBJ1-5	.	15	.	TGTGCCAGCAGCGTAGGGACTACACCTAATCAGCCCCAGCATTTT	CASSVGTTPNQPQHF
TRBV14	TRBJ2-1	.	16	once	TGTGCCAGCAGCCCTCGCCGGGGGAGCTCCTACAATGAGCAGTTCTTC	CASSPRRGSSYNEQFF
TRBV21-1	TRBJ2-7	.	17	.	TGTGCCAGCAGCACCAGAATGGCAGGGCACCTCTCCTACGAGCAGTACTTC	CASSTRMAGHLSYEQYF
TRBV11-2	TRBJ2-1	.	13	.	TGTGCCAGCAGCTTGCCGGGATTACATGAGCAGTTCTTC	CASSLPGLHEQFF
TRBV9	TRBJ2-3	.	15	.	TGTGCCAGCAGCGTAGGCGTTAGCGGTACAGATACGCAGTATTTT	CASSVGVSGTDTQYF
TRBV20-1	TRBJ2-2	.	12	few	TGCAGTGCTAGTCGGGACACCGGGGAGCTGTTTTTT	CSASRDTGELFF
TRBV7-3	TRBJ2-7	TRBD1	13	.	TGTGCCAGCAGCTCTAGGACAGGGGTCGAGCAGTACTTC	CASSSRTGVEQYF
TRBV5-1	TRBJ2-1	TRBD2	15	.	TGCGCCAGCAGCTTCCTAGCGGGGGAGGACAATGAGCAGTTCTTC	CASSFLAGEDNEQFF
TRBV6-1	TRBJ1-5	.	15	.	TGTGCCAGCAGTGAACGTGGCAGACTATCTCAGCCCCAGCATTTT	CASSERGRLSQPQHF
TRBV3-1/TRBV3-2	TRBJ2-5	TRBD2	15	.	TGTGCCAGCAGCTGGACTAGCGGGGGATCAGAGACCCAGTACTTC	CASSWTSGGSETQYF
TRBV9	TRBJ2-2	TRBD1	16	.	TGTGCCTCAGCAGAGAAAAACAGGGGAATACCCGGGGAGCTGTTTTTT	CASAEKNRGIPGELFF
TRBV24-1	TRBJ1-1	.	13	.	TGTGCCACCAGTAATTCCGGGAACACTGAAGCTTTCTTT	CATSNSGNTEAFF
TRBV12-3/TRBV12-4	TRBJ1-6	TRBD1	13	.	TGTGCCAGCAAGGGACAGCAGAATTCACCCCTCCACTTT	CASKGQQNSPLHF
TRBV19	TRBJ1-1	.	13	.	TGTGCCAGTAGTAGGAGGGTGGGCACTGAAGCTTTCTTT	CASSRRVGTEAFF
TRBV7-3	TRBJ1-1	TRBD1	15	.	TGTGCCAGCAGCTTAACGGGACAGATCGGGACTGAAGCTTTCTTT	CASSLTGQIGTEAFF
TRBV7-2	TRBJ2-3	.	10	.	TGTGCCACCGGGACAGATACGCAGTATTTT	CATGTDTQYF
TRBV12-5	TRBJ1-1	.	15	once	TGTGCTAGTGGTCTGGACAGTCTGATGAACACTGAAGCTTTCTTT	CASGLDSLMNTEAFF
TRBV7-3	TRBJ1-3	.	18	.	TGTGCCAGCAGCTTAACGATGGCCAGGGCCCTTACTGGAAACACCATATATTTT	CASSLTMARALTGNTIYF
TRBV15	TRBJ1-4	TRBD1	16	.	TGTGCCACCAGCAGATCCCAGGGGGCCGGTAATGAAAAACTGTTTTTT	CATSRSQGAGNEKLFF
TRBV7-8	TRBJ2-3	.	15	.	TGTGCCAGCAGCTTCCTCCCGGTTAGCACAGATACGCAGTATTTT	CASSFLPVSTDTQYF
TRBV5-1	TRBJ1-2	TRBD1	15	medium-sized	TGCGCCAGCAGCTTTTCCCGGGACAGCCCCTATGGCTACACCTTC	CASSFSRDSPYGYTF
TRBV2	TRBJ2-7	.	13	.	TGTGCCAGCAGTGAAGGAGGGCCCGCGTCAGAGTACTTC	CASSEGGPASEYF
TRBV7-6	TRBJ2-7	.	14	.	TGTGCCAGCAGCTTAGAGTCAGGGAACTACGAGCAGTACTTC	CASSLESGNYEQYF
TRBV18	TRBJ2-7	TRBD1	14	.	TGTGCCAGCTCCCAAGCCGGGACAGACTACGAGCAGTACTTC	CASSQAGTDYEQYF
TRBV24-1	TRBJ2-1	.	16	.	TGTGCCACCAGCGATTTGGGGGCCGACCTCCTCAATGAGCAGTTCTTC	CATSDLGADLLNEQFF
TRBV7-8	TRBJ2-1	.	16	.	TGTGCCAGCAGCTTAGATGGCGGGGGCCCCTACAATGAGCAGTTCTTC	CASSLDGGGPYNEQFF
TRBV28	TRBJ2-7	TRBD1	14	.	TGTGCCAGCAGTCGAGACAGGGGCTCCTACGAGCAGTACTTC	CASSRDRGSYEQYF
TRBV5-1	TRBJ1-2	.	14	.	TGCGCCAGCAGCGAGGACAGAACTAACTATGGCTACACCTTC	CASSEDRTNYGYTF
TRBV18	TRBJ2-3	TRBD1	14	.	TGTGCCAGCTCACCGGGACAGGGGATGGATACGCAGTATTTT	CASSPGQGMDTQYF
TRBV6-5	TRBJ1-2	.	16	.	TGTGCCAGCAGTTCCCAAGGGGTGGGGGGTAACTATGGCTACACCTTC	CASSSQGVGGNYGYTF
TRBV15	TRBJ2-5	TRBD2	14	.	TGTGCCACAAGCGGGGGCCGATGGCAAGAGACCCAGTACTTC	CATSGGRWQETQYF
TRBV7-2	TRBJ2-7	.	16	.	TGTGCCAGCAGCTTAGGGAGGGAGCAAGTGGTTTACGAGCAGTACTTC	CASSLGREQVVYEQYF
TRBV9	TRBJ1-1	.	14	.	TGTGCCAGCAGCGTTATGGCAGGGGTGACTGAAGCTTTCTTT	CASSVMAGVTEAFF
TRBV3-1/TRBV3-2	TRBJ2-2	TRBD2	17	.	TGTGCCAGCAGCCTTGGGCGCCGGCCTAGCGGGGTTGGGGAGCTGTTTTTT	CASSLGRRPSGVGELFF
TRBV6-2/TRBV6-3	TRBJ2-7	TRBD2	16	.	TGTGCCAGCAGTTACCCTCTCGCGGGGGTATCCTACGAGCAGTACTTC	CASSYPLAGVSYEQYF
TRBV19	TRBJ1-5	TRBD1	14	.	TGTGCCAGTAGTATGGGACAGGCAAATCAGCCCCAGCATTTT	CASSMGQANQPQHF
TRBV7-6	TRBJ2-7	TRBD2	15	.	TGTGCCAGCAGCTTACGGCGGGGGGGATCGGCCGAGCAGTACTTC	CASSLRRGGSAEQYF
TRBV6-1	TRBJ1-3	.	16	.	TGTGCCAGCAGTGAAGGACAATTAGTATCTGGAAACACCATATATTTT	CASSEGQLVSGNTIYF